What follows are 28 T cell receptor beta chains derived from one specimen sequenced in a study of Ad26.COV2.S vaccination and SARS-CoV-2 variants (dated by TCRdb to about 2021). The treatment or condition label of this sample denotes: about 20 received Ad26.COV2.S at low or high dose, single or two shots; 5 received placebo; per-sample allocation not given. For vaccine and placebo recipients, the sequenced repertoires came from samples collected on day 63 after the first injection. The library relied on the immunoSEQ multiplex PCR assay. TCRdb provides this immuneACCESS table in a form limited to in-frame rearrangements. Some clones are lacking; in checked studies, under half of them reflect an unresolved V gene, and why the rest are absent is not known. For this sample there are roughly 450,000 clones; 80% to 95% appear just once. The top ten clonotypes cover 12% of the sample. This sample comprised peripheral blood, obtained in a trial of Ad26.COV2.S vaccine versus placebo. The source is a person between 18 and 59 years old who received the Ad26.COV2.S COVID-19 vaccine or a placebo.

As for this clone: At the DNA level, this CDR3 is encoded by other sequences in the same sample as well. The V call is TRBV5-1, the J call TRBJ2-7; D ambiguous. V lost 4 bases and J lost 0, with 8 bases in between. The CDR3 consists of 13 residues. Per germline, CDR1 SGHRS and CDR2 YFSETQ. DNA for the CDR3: TGCGCCAGCAGCCCCACCAGCTCCTACGAGCAGTACTTC. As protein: CASSPTSSYEQYF.

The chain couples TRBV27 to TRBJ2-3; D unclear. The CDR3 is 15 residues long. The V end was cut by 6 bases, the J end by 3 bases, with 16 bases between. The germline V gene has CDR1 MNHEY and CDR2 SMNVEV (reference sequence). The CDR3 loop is CASSPLPTETDTQYF. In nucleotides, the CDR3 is TGTGCCAGCAGCCCCCTGCCGACTGAAACAGATACGCAGTATTTT.

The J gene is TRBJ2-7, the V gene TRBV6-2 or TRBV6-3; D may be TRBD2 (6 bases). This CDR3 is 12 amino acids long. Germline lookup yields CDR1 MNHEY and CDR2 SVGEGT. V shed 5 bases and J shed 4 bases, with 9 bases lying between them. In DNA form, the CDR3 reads TGTGCCAGCAGTACCAGCGGGTACGAGCAGTACTTC. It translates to CASSTSGYEQYF.

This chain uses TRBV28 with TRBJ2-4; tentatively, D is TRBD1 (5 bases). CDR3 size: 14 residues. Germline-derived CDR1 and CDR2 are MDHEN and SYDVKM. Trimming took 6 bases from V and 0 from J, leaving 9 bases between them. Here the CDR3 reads CASSETVAKNIQYF. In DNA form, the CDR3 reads TGTGCCAGCAGCGAGACAGTAGCCAAAAACATTCAGTACTTC.

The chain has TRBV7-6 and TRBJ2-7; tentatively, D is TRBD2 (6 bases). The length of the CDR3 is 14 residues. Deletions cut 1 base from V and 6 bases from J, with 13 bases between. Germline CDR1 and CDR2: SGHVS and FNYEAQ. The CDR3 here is CASSLGAGLGEQYF. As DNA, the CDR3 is TGTGCCAGCAGCTTAGGGGCGGGGCTTGGCGAGCAGTACTTC.

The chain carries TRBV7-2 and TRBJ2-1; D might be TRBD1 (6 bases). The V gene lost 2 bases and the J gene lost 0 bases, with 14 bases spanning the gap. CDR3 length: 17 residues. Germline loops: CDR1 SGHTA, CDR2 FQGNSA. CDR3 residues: CASSLHNRASSYNEQFF. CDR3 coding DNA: TGTGCCAGCAGCTTACATAACAGGGCCAGCTCCTACAATGAGCAGTTCTTC. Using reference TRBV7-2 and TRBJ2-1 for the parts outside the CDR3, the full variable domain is GAGVSQSPSNKVTEKGKDVELRCDPISGHTALYWYRQSLGQGLEFLIYFQGNSAPDKSGLPSDRFSAERTGGSVSTLTIQRTQQEDSAVYLCASSLHNRASSYNEQFFGPGTRLTVL.

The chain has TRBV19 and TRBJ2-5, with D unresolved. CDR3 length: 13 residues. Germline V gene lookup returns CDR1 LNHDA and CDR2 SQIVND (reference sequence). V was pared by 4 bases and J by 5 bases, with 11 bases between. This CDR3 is CASSKPPVETQYF. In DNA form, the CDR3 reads TGTGCCAGTAGTAAACCTCCCGTGGAGACCCAGTACTTC.

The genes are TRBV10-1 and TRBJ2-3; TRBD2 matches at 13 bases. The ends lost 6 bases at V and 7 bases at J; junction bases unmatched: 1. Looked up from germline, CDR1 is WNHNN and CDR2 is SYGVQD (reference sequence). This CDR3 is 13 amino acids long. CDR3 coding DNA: TGCGCCAGCAGACTAGCGGGAGGGAATACGCAGTATTTT. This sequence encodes CASRLAGGNTQYF.

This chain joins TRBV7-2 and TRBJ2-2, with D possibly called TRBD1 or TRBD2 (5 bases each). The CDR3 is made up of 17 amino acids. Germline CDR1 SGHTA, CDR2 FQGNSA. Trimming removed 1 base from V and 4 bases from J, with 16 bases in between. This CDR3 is CASSLGGTRRRTGELFF. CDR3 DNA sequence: TGTGCCAGCAGCTTAGGAGGGACCAGGCGGCGCACCGGGGAGCTGTTTTTT.

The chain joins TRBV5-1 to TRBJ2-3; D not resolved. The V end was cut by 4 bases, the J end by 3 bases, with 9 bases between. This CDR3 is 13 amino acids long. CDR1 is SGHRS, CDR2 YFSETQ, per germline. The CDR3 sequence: CASSPGWTDTQYF. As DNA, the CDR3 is TGCGCCAGCAGCCCCGGGTGGACAGATACGCAGTATTTT.

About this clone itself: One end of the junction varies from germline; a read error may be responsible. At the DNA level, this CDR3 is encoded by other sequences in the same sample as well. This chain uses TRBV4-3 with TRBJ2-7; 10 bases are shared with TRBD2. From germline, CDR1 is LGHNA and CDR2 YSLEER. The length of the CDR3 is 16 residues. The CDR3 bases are TGCGCCAGTAGCCAAGTAGCTAGCGGGAGACTCTACGAGCAGTACTTC. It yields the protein CASSQVASGRLYEQYF.

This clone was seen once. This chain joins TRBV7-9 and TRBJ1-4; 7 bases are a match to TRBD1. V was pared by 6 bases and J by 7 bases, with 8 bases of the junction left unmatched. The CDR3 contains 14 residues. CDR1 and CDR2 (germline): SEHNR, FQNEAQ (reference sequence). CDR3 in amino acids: CASSFQGVSEKLFF. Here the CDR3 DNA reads TGTGCCAGCAGTTTCCAGGGGGTTAGTGAAAAACTGTTTTTT.

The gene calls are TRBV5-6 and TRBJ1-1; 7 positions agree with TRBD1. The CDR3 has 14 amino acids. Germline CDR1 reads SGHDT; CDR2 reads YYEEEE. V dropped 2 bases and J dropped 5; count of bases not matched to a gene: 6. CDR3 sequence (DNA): TGTGCCAGCAGCTTAGGACAGGTGCAGACTGAAGCTTTCTTT. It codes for CASSLGQVQTEAFF.

The CDR3 nucleotides read TGTGCCAGCAGAGCCGGGACAGGGGGCCCGGGGGAGCAGTACTTC. The encoded protein is CASRAGTGGPGEQYF. The chain recombines TRBV2 with TRBJ2-7; 12 nucleotides match TRBD1. With 6 bases clipped from V and 7 bases from J, the junction kept 10 bases outside the gene matches. Per the germline V gene, CDR1 is SNHLY and CDR2 is FYNNEI. This CDR3 has 15 amino acids.

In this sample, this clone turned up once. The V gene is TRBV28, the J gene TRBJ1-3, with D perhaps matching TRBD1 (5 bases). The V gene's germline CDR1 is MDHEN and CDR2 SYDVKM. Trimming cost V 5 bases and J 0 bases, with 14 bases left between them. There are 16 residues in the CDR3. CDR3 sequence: CASSTRGAYSGNTIYF. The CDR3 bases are TGTGCCAGCAGTACCCGAGGGGCCTACTCTGGAAACACCATATATTTT.

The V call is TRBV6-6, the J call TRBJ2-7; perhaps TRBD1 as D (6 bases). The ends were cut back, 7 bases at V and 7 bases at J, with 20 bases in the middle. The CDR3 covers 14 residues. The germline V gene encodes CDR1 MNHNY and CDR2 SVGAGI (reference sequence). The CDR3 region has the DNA TGTGCCAGCAATTCCCGCAGGGGTCCCGAGGAGCAGTACTTC. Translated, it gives CASNSRRGPEEQYF.

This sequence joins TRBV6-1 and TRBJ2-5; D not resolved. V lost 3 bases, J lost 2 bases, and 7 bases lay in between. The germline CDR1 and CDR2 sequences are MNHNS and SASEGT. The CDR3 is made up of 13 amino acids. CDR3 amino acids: CASSEVEQETQYF. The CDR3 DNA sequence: TGTGCCAGCAGTGAGGTGGAGCAAGAGACCCAGTACTTC.

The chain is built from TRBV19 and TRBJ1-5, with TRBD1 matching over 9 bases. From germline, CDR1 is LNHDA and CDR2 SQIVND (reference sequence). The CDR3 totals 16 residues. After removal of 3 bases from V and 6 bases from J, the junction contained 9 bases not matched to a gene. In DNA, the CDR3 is TGTGCCAGTAGTATTTTCCAGACAGGGGGTGGTCAGCCCCAGCATTTT. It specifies CASSIFQTGGGQPQHF.

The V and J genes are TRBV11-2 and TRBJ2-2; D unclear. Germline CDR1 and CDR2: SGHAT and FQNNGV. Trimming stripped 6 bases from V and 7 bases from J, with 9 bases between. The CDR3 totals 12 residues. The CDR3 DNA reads TGTGCCAGCAGAGTTAATGGCGGGGAGCTGTTTTTT. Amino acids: CASRVNGGELFF.

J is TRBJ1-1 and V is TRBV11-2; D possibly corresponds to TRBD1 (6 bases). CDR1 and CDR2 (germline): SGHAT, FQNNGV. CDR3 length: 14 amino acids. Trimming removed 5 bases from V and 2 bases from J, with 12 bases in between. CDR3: CASSLAGENTEAFF. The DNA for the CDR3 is TGTGCCAGCAGCCTCGCAGGGGAAAACACTGAAGCTTTCTTT.

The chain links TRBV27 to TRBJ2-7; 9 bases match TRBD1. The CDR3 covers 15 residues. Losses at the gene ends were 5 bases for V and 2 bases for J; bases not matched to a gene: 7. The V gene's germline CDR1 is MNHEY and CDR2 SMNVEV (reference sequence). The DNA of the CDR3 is TGTGCCAGCAGTACAAGGGACAGGGTCGCCTACGAGCAGTACTTC. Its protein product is CASSTRDRVAYEQYF.

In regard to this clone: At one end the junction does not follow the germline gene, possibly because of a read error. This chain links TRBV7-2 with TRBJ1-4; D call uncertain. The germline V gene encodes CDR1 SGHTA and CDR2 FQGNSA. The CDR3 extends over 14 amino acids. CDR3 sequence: CASSLGLRGEILFF. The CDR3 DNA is TGTGCCAGCAGCTTAGGCCTACGTGGTGAAATACTGTTTTTT.

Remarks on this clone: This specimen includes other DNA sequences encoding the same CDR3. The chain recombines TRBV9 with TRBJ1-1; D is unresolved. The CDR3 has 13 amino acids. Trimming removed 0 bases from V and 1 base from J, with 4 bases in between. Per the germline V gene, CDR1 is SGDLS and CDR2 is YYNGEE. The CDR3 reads CASSVGRNTEAFF. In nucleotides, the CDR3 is TGTGCCAGCAGCGTAGGACGGAACACTGAAGCTTTCTTT.

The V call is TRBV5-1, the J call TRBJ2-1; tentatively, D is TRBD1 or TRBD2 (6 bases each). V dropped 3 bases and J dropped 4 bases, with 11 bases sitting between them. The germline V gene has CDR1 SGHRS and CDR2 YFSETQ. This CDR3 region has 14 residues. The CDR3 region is CASSWGRDYNEQFF. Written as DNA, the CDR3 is TGCGCCAGCAGCTGGGGGCGGGATTACAATGAGCAGTTCTTC.

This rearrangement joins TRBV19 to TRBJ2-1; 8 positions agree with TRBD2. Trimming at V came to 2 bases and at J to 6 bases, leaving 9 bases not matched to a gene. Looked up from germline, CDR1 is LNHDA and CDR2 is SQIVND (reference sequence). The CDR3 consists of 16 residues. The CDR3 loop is CASSIYITGTSNEQFF. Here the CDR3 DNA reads TGTGCCAGTAGTATATATATTACCGGGACTAGCAATGAGCAGTTCTTC.

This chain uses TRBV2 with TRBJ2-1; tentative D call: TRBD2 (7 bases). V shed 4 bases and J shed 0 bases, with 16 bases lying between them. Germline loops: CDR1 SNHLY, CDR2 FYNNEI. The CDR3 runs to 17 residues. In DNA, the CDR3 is TGTGCCAGCAGTGGGGGGGCGCGGGGGATCTCCTACAATGAGCAGTTCTTC. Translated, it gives CASSGGARGISYNEQFF. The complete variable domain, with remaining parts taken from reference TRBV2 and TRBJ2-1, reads EPEVTQTPSHQVTQMGQEVILRCVPISNHLYFYWYRQILGQKVEFLVSFYNNEISEKSEIFDDQFSVERPDGSNFTLKIRSTKLEDSAMYFCASSGGARGISYNEQFFGPGTRLTVL.

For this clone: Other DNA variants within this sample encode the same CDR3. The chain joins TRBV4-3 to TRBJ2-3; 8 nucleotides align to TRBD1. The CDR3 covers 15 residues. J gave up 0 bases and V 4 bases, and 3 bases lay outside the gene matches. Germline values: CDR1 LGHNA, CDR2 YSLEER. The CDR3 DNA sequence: TGCGCCAGCAGCCCTTGGACAGGGAGCACAGATACGCAGTATTTT. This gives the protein CASSPWTGSTDTQYF.

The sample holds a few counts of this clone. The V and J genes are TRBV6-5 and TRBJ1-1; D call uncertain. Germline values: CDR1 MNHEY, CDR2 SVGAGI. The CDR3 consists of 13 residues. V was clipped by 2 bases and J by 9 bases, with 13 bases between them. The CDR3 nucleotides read TGTGCCAGCAGTTACCGTTCTGATGGACAAGCTTTCTTT. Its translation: CASSYRSDGQAFF.